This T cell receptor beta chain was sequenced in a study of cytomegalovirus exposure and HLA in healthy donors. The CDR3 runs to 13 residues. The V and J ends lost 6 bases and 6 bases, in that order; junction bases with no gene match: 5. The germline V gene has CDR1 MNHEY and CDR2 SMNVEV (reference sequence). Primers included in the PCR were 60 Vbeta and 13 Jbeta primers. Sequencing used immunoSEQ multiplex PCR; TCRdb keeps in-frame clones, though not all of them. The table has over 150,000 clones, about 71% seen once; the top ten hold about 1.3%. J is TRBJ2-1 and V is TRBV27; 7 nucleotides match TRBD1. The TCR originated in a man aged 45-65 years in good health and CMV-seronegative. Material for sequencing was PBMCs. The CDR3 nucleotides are TGTGCCAGCAGACAGGGGTTCTTCAATGAGCAGTTCTTC. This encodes CASRQGFFNEQFF.